What follows are 21 T cell receptor beta chains derived from one specimen sequenced in a study of neurological immune-mediated disorders. Noted time point: technical triplicate 2. Each CDR3 protein gets one entry after TCRdb re-called the 5' RACE reads with MiXCR. The data contain about 59,000 distinct CDR3 sequences, 24% of them singletons. Sequencing input: PBMCs. These receptors were taken from a man aged 55 to 69 with HTLV-1-associated myelopathy (HAM/TSP).

V is TRBV20-1 and J is TRBJ1-1; unclear D gene. The germline gives CDR1 DFQATT, CDR2 SNEGSKA (reference sequence). Between the trimmed V and J ends, which lost 5 bases and 7 bases, there was a span of 8 bases. The CDR3 is made up of 10 amino acids. The CDR3 spells CSALQHEAFF. Written as DNA, the CDR3 is TGCAGTGCTCTGCAACATGAAGCTTTCTTT.

The rearrangement links TRBV15 to TRBJ1-2, with D possibly being TRBD1 (6 bases). Germline loops: CDR1 LNHNV, CDR2 YYDKDF (reference sequence). The CDR3 is 14 residues long. V lost 3 bases, J lost 3 bases, and 11 bases lay in between. As DNA, the CDR3 is TGTGCCACCAGCAGGACACAGGGCGACTATGGCTACACCTTC. As protein: CATSRTQGDYGYTF.

The J gene is TRBJ2-5, the V gene TRBV20-1; TRBD2 matches 7 bases. J gave up 5 bases and V 1 base, and 10 bases lay outside the gene matches. The CDR3 has 15 amino acids. Germline loops: CDR1 DFQATT, CDR2 SNEGSKA (reference sequence). As DNA, the CDR3 is TGCAGTGCTAGAGTTTGGGCGGGAGAAATGGAGACCCAGTACTTC. The encoded protein is CSARVWAGEMETQYF.

This clonotype was recorded at least ten times. The chain carries TRBV7-2 and TRBJ2-1, with 11 bases aligning to TRBD1. The CDR3 is made up of 16 amino acids. The V gene's germline CDR1 is SGHTA and CDR2 FQGNSA. J lost 9 bases, V lost 5 bases, and 12 bases had no gene match. The chain's CDR3 is CASSKTGTGGRGEQFF. The CDR3 region has the DNA TGTGCCAGCAGCAAAACCGGGACAGGGGGTAGGGGTGAGCAGTTCTTC.

This clonotype has a count of ten or more. The rearrangement joins TRBV5-1 to TRBJ1-1; TRBD1 matches 9 bases. Unmatched junction bases numbered 11, after V lost 1 base and J lost 7 bases. This CDR3 has 16 residues. CDR1 is SGHRS, CDR2 YFSETQ, per germline. In nucleotides, the CDR3 is TGCGCCAGCAGCTTGAGTACCGGGACAGGGAGTGGTGAAGCTTTCTTT. Amino acid sequence: CASSLSTGTGSGEAFF.

This clonotype occurred many times. J is TRBJ2-7 and V is TRBV5-6; 9 bases match TRBD1. CDR3 length: 15 amino acids. Looked up from germline, CDR1 is SGHDT and CDR2 is YYEEEE. The V and J ends lost 1 base and 7 bases, in that order; junction bases with no gene match: 9. CDR3 loop: CASSLMGTGIQEQYF. The CDR3 bases are TGTGCCAGCAGCTTGATGGGGACAGGGATTCAGGAGCAGTACTTC.

The sample holds many counts of this clonotype. The chain has TRBV5-5 and TRBJ1-1; tentative D call: TRBD1 (5 bases). Looked up from germline, CDR1 is SGHKS and CDR2 is YYEKEE (reference sequence). V dropped 0 bases and J dropped 1 base, with 10 bases sitting between them. This CDR3 spans 15 amino acids. CDR3 bases: TGTGCCAGCAGCTTGGATTCGCAGGGGAACACTGAAGCTTTCTTT. Amino acid sequence: CASSLDSQGNTEAFF.

This clonotype was found many times. J is TRBJ1-4 and V is TRBV7-9; unclear D gene. CDR1 and CDR2 (germline): SEHNR, FQNEAQ (reference sequence). The CDR3 runs 12 residues. V lost 2 bases to trimming and J lost 5 bases, with 3 bases between them. In DNA form, the CDR3 reads TGTGCCAGCAGCTTACTAAATGAAAAACTGTTTTTT. The encoded protein is CASSLLNEKLFF.

This clonotype was counted ten times or more. This sequence joins TRBV7-2 and TRBJ1-1; no firm D call. This CDR3 is 15 amino acids long. From germline, CDR1 is SGHTA and CDR2 FQGNSA. Trimming pared 5 bases from V and 1 base from J, leaving 14 bases between. As DNA, the CDR3 is TGTGCCAGCAGCGATAGAGGTAGACGGAACACTGAAGCTTTCTTT. Its protein is CASSDRGRRNTEAFF.

This clonotype is classed as medium-sized. The rearrangement uses TRBV20-1 and TRBJ2-3, with 8 bases identical to TRBD2. CDR1 is DFQATT, CDR2 SNEGSKA, per germline (reference sequence). The CDR3 sequence is 18 residues long. The V and J ends lost 5 bases and 1 base, in that order; junction bases with no gene match: 17. The CDR3, as DNA: TGCAGTGCTCCCGACCATGGCGCCAGCGGGAGTGGCACAGATACGCAGTATTTT. It encodes CSAPDHGASGSGTDTQYF.

This chain joins TRBV10-3 and TRBJ1-1; D is possibly TRBD1 (5 bases). The V end was cut by 2 bases, the J end by 2 bases, with 9 bases between. The CDR3 extends over 14 amino acids. Germline CDR1 ENHRY, CDR2 SYGVKD. In nucleotides, the CDR3 is TGTGCCATCAGTGAGGGTCAGGGAAACACTGAAGCTTTCTTT. It yields the protein CAISEGQGNTEAFF.

This clonotype has a handful of counts. The rearrangement links TRBV5-1 to TRBJ2-3, with TRBD1 matching over 9 bases. The CDR3 covers 16 residues. The V and J ends lost 2 bases and 1 base, in that order; junction bases with no gene match: 5. Germline V gene sequence: CDR1 SGHRS, CDR2 YFSETQ. The CDR3 coding sequence is TGCGCCAGCAGCTTATCCCGGACAGGGGGCACAGATACGCAGTATTTT. Amino acid sequence: CASSLSRTGGTDTQYF. Variable domain in full (rest from reference TRBV5-1 and TRBJ2-3): KAGVTQTPRYLIKTRGQQVTLSCSPISGHRSVSWYQQTPGQGLQFLFEYFSETQRNKGNFPGRFSGRQFSNSRSEMNVSTLELGDSALYLCASSLSRTGGTDTQYFGPGTRLTVL.

The V call is TRBV6-6, the J call TRBJ2-2; no definite D call. Trimming removed 4 bases from V and 2 bases from J, with 8 bases in between. CDR3 length: 14 residues. Per the germline V gene, CDR1 is MNHNY and CDR2 is SVGAGI (reference sequence). CDR3 in amino acids: CASSFDGNTGELFF. CDR3 DNA sequence: TGTGCCAGCAGTTTCGACGGAAACACCGGGGAGCTGTTTTTT.

This chain uses TRBV20-1 with TRBJ2-5; the D is unclear. The germline gives CDR1 DFQATT, CDR2 SNEGSKA (reference sequence). The CDR3 spans 11 residues. The CDR3 sequence: CCWVWSETQYF. The CDR3 DNA sequence: TGCTGTTGGGTTTGGTCGGAGACCCAGTACTTC.

In this sample, this clonotype turned up a few times. This chain joins TRBV20-1 and TRBJ2-3; TRBD2 aligns across 10 bases. Germline V lookup: CDR1 DFQATT, CDR2 SNEGSKA (reference sequence). The CDR3 length is 16 residues. Trimming cost V 6 bases and J 3 bases; bases outside gene matches: 12. The CDR3 DNA reads TGCAGTGCCCTTAGGGCTAGCGGGAGTGGTACAGATACGCAGTATTTT. This sequence encodes CSALRASGSGTDTQYF.

V usage is TRBV15 and J usage is TRBJ2-3; 13 positions match TRBD2. The V and J ends lost 7 bases and 10 bases, in that order; junction bases with no gene match: 11. Germline lookup yields CDR1 LNHNV and CDR2 YYDKDF (reference sequence). The CDR3 spans 15 residues. DNA for the CDR3: TGTGCCACCACCAACGGACTAGCGGGAGTAGGTGCGCAGTATTTT. Residues: CATTNGLAGVGAQYF.

This clonotype was picked up many times. The chain is built from TRBV10-3 and TRBJ2-2; tentative D call: TRBD2 (5 bases). The CDR3 is 17 residues long. Germline-derived CDR1 and CDR2 are ENHRY and SYGVKD. V was clipped by 1 base and J by 5 bases, with 17 bases between them. The CDR3, as DNA: TGTGCCATCAGTGAGTTGTCCGGCGGAGGAGGTACCGGGGAGCTGTTTTTT. It translates to CAISELSGGGGTGELFF.

This clonotype has a count of ten or more. The V and J genes are TRBV7-8 and TRBJ2-3; D is possibly TRBD1 or TRBD2 (5 bases each). The length of the CDR3 is 16 residues. Trimming shortened V by 3 bases and J by 6 bases, and 19 bases separated the two germline ends. The germline V gene encodes CDR1 SGHVS and CDR2 FQNEAQ. DNA of the CDR3: TGTGCCAGCAGCTTCCCGGGACGGAGGTCTGGGGATACGCAGTATTTT. It specifies CASSFPGRRSGDTQYF.

This clonotype was recorded many times. This chain connects TRBV27 to TRBJ1-5; no firm D call. This CDR3 is built from 15 residues. V lost 0 bases, J lost 6 bases, and 12 bases lay in between. The germline gives CDR1 MNHEY, CDR2 SMNVEV (reference sequence). The chain's CDR3 is CASSLSGGRVQPQHF. The CDR3 nucleotides read TGTGCCAGCAGTTTATCCGGCGGTAGGGTTCAGCCCCAGCATTTT.

This clonotype was recorded at least ten times. The chain employs TRBV9 and TRBJ2-1; TRBD2 matches 10 bases. Per germline, CDR1 SGDLS and CDR2 YYNGEE. This CDR3 region has 16 residues. With 1 base clipped from V and 0 bases from J, the junction kept 1 base outside the gene matches. CDR3 region: CASSVTSGNSYNEQFF. The CDR3 DNA follows: TGTGCCAGCAGCGTAACTAGCGGGAACTCCTACAATGAGCAGTTCTTC. The full variable domain, in which reference TRBV9 and TRBJ2-1 provide the parts outside the CDR3, is DSGVTQTPKHLITATGQRVTLRCSPRSGDLSVYWYQQSLDQGLQFLIQYYNGEERAKGNILERFSAQQFPDLHSELNLSSLELGDSALYFCASSVTSGNSYNEQFFGPGTRLTVL.

In its sample, this clonotype was seen a few times. The chain recombines TRBV7-2 with TRBJ2-3; 8 nucleotides agree with TRBD2. The CDR3 is 15 amino acids. V shed 0 bases and J 4 bases; nucleotides not matched to a gene: 3. The germline V gene has CDR1 SGHTA and CDR2 FQGNSA. The CDR3: CASSLAAGVPDTQYF. For the CDR3, the DNA is TGTGCCAGCAGCTTAGCAGCGGGAGTTCCAGATACGCAGTATTTT.